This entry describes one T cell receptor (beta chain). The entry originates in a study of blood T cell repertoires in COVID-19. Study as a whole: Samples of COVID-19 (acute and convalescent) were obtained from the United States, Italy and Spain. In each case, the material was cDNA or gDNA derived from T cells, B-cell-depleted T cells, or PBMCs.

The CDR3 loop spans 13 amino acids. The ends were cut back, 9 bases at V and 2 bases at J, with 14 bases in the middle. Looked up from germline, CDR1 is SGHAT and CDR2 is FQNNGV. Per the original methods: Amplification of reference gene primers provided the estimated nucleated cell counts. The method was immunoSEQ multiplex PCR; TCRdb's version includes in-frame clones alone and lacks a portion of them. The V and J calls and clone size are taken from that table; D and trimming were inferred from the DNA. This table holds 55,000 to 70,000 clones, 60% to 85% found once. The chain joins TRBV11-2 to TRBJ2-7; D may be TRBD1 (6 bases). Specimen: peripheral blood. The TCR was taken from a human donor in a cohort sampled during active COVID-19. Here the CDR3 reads CASGWDTTYEQYF. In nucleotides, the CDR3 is TGTGCCAGTGGATGGGACACGACCTACGAGCAGTACTTC.